Listed below are T cell receptor beta chains from one sample, sequenced in a study of naive and memory T cell subsets. One entry per CDR3 protein results from TCRdb running MiXCR on the UMI-ligation and nested PCR reads. The table includes 21,000 or so distinct CDR3 sequences, around 10% detected once. The sequencing sample was made of central memory CD8+ T cells from blood. These TCRs come from a human donor in good health. Both conserved end residues are part of each CDR3. Not all rows give a size; the values are once, few, many and, for expanded clones, a class.

j_call v_call clone_size cdr3_aa
TRBJ2-5 TRBV10-3 many CAIRGLAGAETQYF
TRBJ2-7 TRBV20-1 many CSARVRSHTYEQYF
TRBJ1-6 TRBV20-1 - CSARDRTESSYNSPLHF
TRBJ1-1 TRBV19 - CASSMTSNTEAFF
TRBJ2-2 TRBV19 once CATKTSGINTGELFF
TRBJ2-1 TRBV27 - CASSALTSLAGAVNEQFF
TRBJ2-1 TRBV3-1 many CASSQDGGVDNEQFF
TRBJ2-6 TRBV5-4 many CASSLGRPSGANVLTF
TRBJ2-1 TRBV10-1 many CASSLDPGNHEQFF
TRBJ2-2 TRBV29-1 few CSARGREGNTGELFF
TRBJ2-7 TRBV7-8 many CASSAPGLASSYEQYF
TRBJ2-1 TRBV6-4 - CASSDSRTSLGKLF
TRBJ1-1 TRBV5-5 medium-sized CASSFGRTIPFF
TRBJ2-2 TRBV27 - CASSLSMYDVGAGGELFF
TRBJ2-7 TRBV11-2 few CASSSVPSLSYEQYF
TRBJ2-5 TRBV7-9 - CASSRTHAEAGWVAETQYF
TRBJ2-6 TRBV3-1 many CASSQDASGANVLTF
TRBJ2-7 TRBV15 many CATSSGTSGTVYEQYF
TRBJ2-7 TRBV6-2/TRBV6-3 many CASSPGQEDLQYF
TRBJ1-1 TRBV6-9 - CASSDTSMNTEAFF
TRBJ1-2 TRBV30 few CAWSYGAAYGYTF
TRBJ2-7 TRBV7-9 few CASSTRQGIEQYF
TRBJ1-1 TRBV5-6 many CASSKVGLDTEAFF
TRBJ2-1 TRBV10-3 - CAISEFSGSYNEQFF
TRBJ1-1 TRBV28 many CASRETGNTEAFF
TRBJ2-7 TRBV4-1 many CASSPRTGRVGYEQYF
TRBJ2-3 TRBV7-9 many CASSLFPGDTQYF
TRBJ2-3 TRBV5-1 many CASSHPGTSGKVADTQYF
TRBJ2-7 TRBV2 few CASRDSNSYEQYF
TRBJ2-7 TRBV28 few CASSPTSGYYEQYF
TRBJ2-7 TRBV27 - CASSLSWTAYEQYF
TRBJ2-3 TRBV10-3 many CATSRGPDTQYF
TRBJ2-6 TRBV18 few CASSPSSGTFSGANVLTF
TRBJ2-1 TRBV7-9 many CASSVRMVASGSSYNEQFF
TRBJ1-1 TRBV20-1 many CSAQDFKGEAREAFF
TRBJ1-1 TRBV11-2 many CASSLRQGWDTEAFF
TRBJ2-3 TRBV28 many CASSFDIAGGTDTQYF
TRBJ2-5 TRBV27 many CASRGEYQETQYF
TRBJ2-1 TRBV7-3 many CASSLKAGANEQFF
TRBJ1-2 TRBV27 - CASSPTGNYGYTF
TRBJ2-2 TRBV15 few CATSSAELGTNTGELFF
TRBJ1-3 TRBV5-5 many CASSATRASSGNTIYF
TRBJ2-1 TRBV6-2/TRBV6-3 - CASSSYRLEENRAHNEQFF
TRBJ2-2 TRBV28 few CASSLTTGELFF
TRBJ2-7 TRBV9 few CASSVGAYGGQYF
TRBJ2-7 TRBV7-9 many CASSGSESGLAYHEQYF
TRBJ2-7 TRBV3-2 many CASSQGVMIPGLAGHEQYF
TRBJ2-7 TRBV28 few CASRPPDRSPYEQYF
TRBJ1-1 TRBV10-3 medium-sized CAISEGSPGAFF
TRBJ1-2 TRBV9 - CASSVGGSYGYTF
TRBJ2-1 TRBV4-1 - CASSRGSGIDNQFF
TRBJ2-1 TRBV10-3 many CAISWGSGNEQFF